Listed here is a single T cell receptor (beta chain). Its antigen is unidentified. The data were taken from a study of post-analysis software for immune sequencing data. General study findings and limits: The F measure placed samples prepared in the same batch into strongly shared clusters. Multiple sclerosis was associated with a significant reduction in normalized Chao1 diversity relative to controls. The study found TRBV5-6, TRBV5-1 and TRBV20-1 among five or six TRBV segments more frequent in patients than controls.

CDR1 is LNHDA, CDR2 SQIVND, per germline (reference sequence). Trimming left V 6 bases short and J 3 bases short, with 15 bases between. The CDR3 consists of 15 residues. The TCR beta cDNA libraries contained unique molecular identifiers. T cells numbering about 0.85 to 10 million gave rise to about 540,000 cDNA molecules. TCRdb recomputed calls from the PCR reads with MiXCR, one row per CDR3 protein. The data show 650,000 to 850,000 distinct CDR3 sequences, 40% to 55% seen once. This TCR came from a girl aged 10-17 years with multiple sclerosis. The gene calls are TRBV19 and TRBJ2-1; D is undetermined. Sequencing input: blood. In DNA form, the CDR3 reads TGTGCCAGTAGATTAACCGGAACAGACTACAATGAGCAGTTCTTC. Protein: CASRLTGTDYNEQFF.